Detailed here is one TCR beta chain. Antigen specificity is unknown. V lost 8 bases and J 3 bases, leaving 14 bases between the germline ends. From germline, CDR1 is SGHNT and CDR2 YYREEE (reference sequence). There are 13 residues in the CDR3. This record comes from a study of a mutant IDH1 vaccine in newly diagnosed glioma. Study as a whole: The patients received vaccinations eight times, in weeks 1, 3, 5, 7, 11, 15, 19 and 23. Vaccinations were initiated 4-6 weeks following radiotherapy alone, or were given together with temozolomide cycles.

Time point described: week 23, last vaccination. In the vaccine, a single dose held 300 ug of the mutant IDH1 20-mer peptide, along with topical imiquimod. New WHO grade 3 or 4 astrocytomas that were IDH1-mutant and ATRX-lost had been found in donors. Method: immunoSEQ multiplex PCR; TCRdb's copy keeps in-frame clones and lacks some. The sample yields 65,000 or so clones, about 85% seen once. This chain connects TRBV5-4 to TRBJ1-1, with D possibly matching TRBD1 (5 bases). The sample here was PBMCs, taken from a glioma patient whose treatment included an IDH1 peptide vaccine. This TCR was recovered from a man aged 25 to 40 with glioma. The CDR3 loop reads CASSLGRDTEAFF. Written as DNA, the CDR3 is TGTGCCAGTTCCCTCGGCAGGGACACTGAAGCTTTCTTT. The entire variable domain, with the rest obtained from reference TRBV5-4 and TRBJ1-1, is as follows: ETGVTQSPTHLIKTRGQQVTLRCSSQSGHNTVSWYQQALGQGPQFIFQYYREEENGRGNFPPRFSGLQFPNYSSELNVNALELDDSALYLCASSLGRDTEAFFGQGTRLTVV.